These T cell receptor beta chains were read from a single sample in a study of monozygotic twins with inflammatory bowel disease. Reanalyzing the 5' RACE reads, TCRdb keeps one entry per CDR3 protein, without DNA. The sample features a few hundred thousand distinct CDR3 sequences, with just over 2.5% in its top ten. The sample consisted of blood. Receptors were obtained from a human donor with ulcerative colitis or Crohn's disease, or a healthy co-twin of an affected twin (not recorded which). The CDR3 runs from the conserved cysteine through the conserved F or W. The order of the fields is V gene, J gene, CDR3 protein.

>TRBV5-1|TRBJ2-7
CASRTGDHEQYF
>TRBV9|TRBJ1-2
CASSEGRLQYYGYTF
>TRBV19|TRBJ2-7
CASSISASGAEGSYEQYF
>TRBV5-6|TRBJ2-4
CACSLAALAKNIQYF
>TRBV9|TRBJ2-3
CASSGQTSGGAFRNTDTQYF
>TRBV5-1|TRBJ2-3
CASSRDRSSTDTQYF
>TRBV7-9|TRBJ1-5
CASSLEGQISNQPQHF
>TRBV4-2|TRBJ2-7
CASRQVQGSSYEQYF
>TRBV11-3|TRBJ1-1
CENPFVWNTEAFF
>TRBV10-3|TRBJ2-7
CAISDLRVARFYEQYF
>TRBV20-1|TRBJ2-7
CSAPDSNRGYEQYF
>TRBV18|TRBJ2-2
CASSPLDTGELFF
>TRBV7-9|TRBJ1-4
CASRPGATNEKLFF
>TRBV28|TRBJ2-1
CASDGGVSYNEQFF
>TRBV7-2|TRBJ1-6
CASGLRTDNSPLHF
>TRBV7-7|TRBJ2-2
CAGSSTTGGELFF
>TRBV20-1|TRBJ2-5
CSARKGNQETQYF
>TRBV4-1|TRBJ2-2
CASSQEDLGGSGELFF
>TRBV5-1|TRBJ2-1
CASRDRGWDEQFF
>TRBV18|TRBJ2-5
CASSPRRGEQETQYF
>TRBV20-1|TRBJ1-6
CSASRDRDSPLHF
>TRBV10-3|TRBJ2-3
CAISEIIGTSGGGTDTQYF
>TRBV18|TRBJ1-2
CASSPGTATIGGYTF